This entry lists 5 T cell receptor beta chains sequenced from one sample in a study of blood T cells in healthy people across ages (dated by TCRdb to about 2015). The library came from 5' RACE. TCRdb names Illumina HiSeq 2500 as the instrument used. The second PCR ran for roughly 7 to 12 cycles and used a J-beta primer mix along with a sample-barcoded 5' primer. The raw public reads went through TCRdb reprocessing: fastp at Q25, MiXCR clone calling, in-frame beta chains kept. Each CDR3 protein gets just one entry, which takes the most common genes and DNA from the rows behind it. The table for this sample lists about 570,000 distinct CDR3 sequences; 25% to 30% of them were counted only once. 18% of the sample goes to the ten largest clones. Source material: blood. The receptors stem from a woman in her 70s in good health.

With respect to this clonotype: At one end, the junction sequence differs from germline, possibly due to a read error. V usage is TRBV6-2 or TRBV6-3 and J usage is TRBJ1-1, with a weak D call TRBD1 (5 bases). This CDR3 is 14 amino acids long. Per the germline V gene, CDR1 is MNHEY and CDR2 is SVGEGT. In DNA, the CDR3 is TGTGCCGGCAGTACAGAGGGGTTGGCCACTGAAGCTTTCTTT. Residues: CAGSTEGLATEAFF.

This clonotype showed up just a few times. J is TRBJ1-2 and V is TRBV9; the D gene is possibly TRBD1 (6 bases). The CDR3 consists of 14 residues. CDR1 is SGDLS and CDR2 is YYNGEE in the germline V gene. Trimming pared 0 bases from V and 7 bases from J, leaving 13 bases between. CDR3: CASSVDLGGFGYTF. CDR3 bases: TGTGCCAGCAGCGTAGATTTGGGGGGCTTTGGCTACACCTTC. Using reference TRBV9 and TRBJ1-2 for the parts outside the CDR3, the full variable domain is DSGVTQTPKHLITATGQRVTLRCSPRSGDLSVYWYQQSLDQGLQFLIQYYNGEERAKGNILERFSAQQFPDLHSELNLSSLELGDSALYFCASSVDLGGFGYTFGSGTRLTVV.

The chain has TRBV6-2 or TRBV6-3 and TRBJ2-1; D gene unclear. The CDR3 totals 15 residues. The germline V and J ends were trimmed by 2 bases and 0 bases, with 8 bases remaining between them. Per the germline V gene, CDR1 is MNHEY and CDR2 is SVGEGT. CDR3 sequence: CASSYGSGSYNEQFF. CDR3 in DNA: TGTGCCAGCAGTTACGGGTCAGGCTCCTACAATGAGCAGTTCTTC.

The chain is built from TRBV5-5 and TRBJ2-2; 8 bases match TRBD1. Germline V CDR1 and CDR2: SGHKS, YYEKEE (reference sequence). The trim removed 4 bases at V and 1 base at J, leaving 9 bases unmatched. CDR3 length: 17 residues. The DNA of the CDR3 is TGTGCCAGCAGCCAAGGACAGGGCGTTTGGAACACCGGGGAGCTGTTTTTT. It is translated as CASSQGQGVWNTGELFF.

This clonotype was seen a few times. The V gene is TRBV20-1, the J gene TRBJ1-1; TRBD1 matches 7 bases. The CDR3 is 11 residues long. In germline, CDR1 is DFQATT, CDR2 SNEGSKA (reference sequence). V gave up 3 bases and J gave up 8 bases; unmatched junction bases: 3. DNA for the CDR3: TGCAGTGCTAGCAGGGGACAGGAAGCTTTCTTT. Its protein product is CSASRGQEAFF.